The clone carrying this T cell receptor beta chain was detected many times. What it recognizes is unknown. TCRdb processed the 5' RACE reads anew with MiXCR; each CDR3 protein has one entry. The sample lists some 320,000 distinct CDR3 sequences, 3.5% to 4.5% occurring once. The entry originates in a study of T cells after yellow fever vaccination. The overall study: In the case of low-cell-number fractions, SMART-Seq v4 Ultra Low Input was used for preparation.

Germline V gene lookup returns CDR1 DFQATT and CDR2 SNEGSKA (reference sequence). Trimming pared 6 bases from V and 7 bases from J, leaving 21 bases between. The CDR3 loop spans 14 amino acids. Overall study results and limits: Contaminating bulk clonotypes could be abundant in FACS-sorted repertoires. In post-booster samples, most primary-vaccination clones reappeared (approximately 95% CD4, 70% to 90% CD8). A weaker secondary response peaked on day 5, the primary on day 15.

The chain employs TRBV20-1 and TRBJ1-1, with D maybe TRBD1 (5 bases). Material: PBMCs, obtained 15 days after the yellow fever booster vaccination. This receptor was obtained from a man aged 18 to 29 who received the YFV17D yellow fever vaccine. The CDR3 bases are TGCAGTGCCCGCCGGACATCGCGCCAAGGTGAAGCTTTCTTT. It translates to CSARRTSRQGEAFF.